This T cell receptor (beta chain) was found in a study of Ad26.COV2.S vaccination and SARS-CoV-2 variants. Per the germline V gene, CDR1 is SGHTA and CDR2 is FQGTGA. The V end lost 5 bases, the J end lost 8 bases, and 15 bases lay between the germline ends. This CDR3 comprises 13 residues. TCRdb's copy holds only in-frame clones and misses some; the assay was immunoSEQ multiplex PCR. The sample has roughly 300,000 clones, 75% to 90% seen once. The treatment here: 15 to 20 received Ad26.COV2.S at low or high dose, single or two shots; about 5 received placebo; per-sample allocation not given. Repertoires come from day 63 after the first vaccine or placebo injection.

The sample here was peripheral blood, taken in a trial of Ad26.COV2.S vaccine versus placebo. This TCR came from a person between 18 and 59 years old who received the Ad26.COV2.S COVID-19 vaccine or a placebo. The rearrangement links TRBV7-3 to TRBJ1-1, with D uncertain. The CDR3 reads CASSPRRGGEAFF. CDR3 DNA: TGTGCCAGCAGCCCAAGGCGGGGAGGGGAAGCTTTCTTT.